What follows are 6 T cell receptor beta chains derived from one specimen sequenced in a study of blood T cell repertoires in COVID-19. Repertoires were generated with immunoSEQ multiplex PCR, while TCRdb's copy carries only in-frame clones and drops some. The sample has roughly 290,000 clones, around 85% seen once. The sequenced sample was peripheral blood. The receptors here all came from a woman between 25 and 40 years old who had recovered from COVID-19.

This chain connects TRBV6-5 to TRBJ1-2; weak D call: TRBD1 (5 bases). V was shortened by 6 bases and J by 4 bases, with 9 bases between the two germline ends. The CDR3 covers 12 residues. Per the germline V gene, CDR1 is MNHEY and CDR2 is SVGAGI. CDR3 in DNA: TGTGCCAGCAGGACAGTCCGCTATGGCTACACCTTC. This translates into CASRTVRYGYTF.

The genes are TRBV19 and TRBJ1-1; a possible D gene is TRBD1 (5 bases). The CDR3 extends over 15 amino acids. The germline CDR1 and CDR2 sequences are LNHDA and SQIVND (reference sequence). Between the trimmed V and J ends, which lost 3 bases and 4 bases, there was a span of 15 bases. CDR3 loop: CASSIGSQARTEAFF. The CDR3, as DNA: TGTGCCAGTAGTATTGGTTCACAGGCCCGCACTGAAGCTTTCTTT.

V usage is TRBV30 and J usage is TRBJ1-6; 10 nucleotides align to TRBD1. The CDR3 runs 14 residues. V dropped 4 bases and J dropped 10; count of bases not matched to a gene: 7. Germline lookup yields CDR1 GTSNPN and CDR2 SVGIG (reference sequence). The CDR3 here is CAWTGTGDHSPLHF. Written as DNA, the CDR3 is TGTGCCTGGACCGGGACAGGGGACCACTCACCCCTCCACTTT.

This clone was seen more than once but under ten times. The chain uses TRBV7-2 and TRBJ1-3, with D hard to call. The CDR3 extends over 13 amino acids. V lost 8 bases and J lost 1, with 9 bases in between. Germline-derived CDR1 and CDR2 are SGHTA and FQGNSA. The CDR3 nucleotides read TGTGCCAGCGGCCCACATTCTGGAAACACCATATATTTT. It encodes CASGPHSGNTIYF.

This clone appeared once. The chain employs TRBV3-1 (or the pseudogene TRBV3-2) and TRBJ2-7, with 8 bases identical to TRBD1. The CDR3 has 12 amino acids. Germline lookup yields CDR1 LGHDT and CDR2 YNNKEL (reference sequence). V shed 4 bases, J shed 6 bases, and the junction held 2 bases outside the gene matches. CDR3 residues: CASSPTGVEQYF. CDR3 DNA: TGTGCCAGCAGCCCGACAGGGGTCGAGCAGTACTTC.

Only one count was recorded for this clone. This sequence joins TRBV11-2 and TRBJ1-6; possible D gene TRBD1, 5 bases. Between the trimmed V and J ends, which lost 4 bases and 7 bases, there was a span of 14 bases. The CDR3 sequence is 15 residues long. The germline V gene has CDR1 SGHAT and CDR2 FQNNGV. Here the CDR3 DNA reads TGTGCCAGCAGCTATGACAGCGTTACGAATTCACCCCTCCACTTT. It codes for CASSYDSVTNSPLHF.